A selection of T cell receptor beta chains follows, all from one sample in a study of blood T cell repertoires in COVID-19. TCRdb keeps only in-frame clones here, not all; method: immunoSEQ multiplex PCR. The sample shows over 130,000 clones, 65% to 85% of them seen only once. Material for sequencing was peripheral blood. Every receptor here comes from a human donor in a cohort sampled during active COVID-19. CDR3s include the opening cysteine and the closing phenylalanine or tryptophan. The order of the fields is V gene, J gene, clone size, D gene, CDR3 DNA, CDR3 protein. The D gene is left open where the match is weak. Clone size is given for some rows only: seen once, a few or many times, or a class if the clone is expanded.

TRBV28,TRBJ2-5,.,.,TGTGCCAGCAGTGAGACGCGGAAGACCCAGTACTTC,CASSETRKTQYF
TRBV14,TRBJ2-1,.,.,TGTGCCAGCAGCCAAGATCAGGGAAGGTCCTACAATGAGCAGTTCTTC,CASSQDQGRSYNEQFF
TRBV28,TRBJ1-1,.,TRBD1,TGTGCCAGCGCCCCCCAGGGGGCGAGTTTCAGAACTGAAGCTTTCTTT,CASAPQGASFRTEAFF
TRBV3-1/TRBV3-2,TRBJ1-6,.,.,TGTGCCAGCAGCCAAAACCCCTTAAAACGGTCACCCCTCCACTTT,CASSQNPLKRSPLHF
TRBV19,TRBJ1-4,.,TRBD1,TGTGCCAGTAGAGGGGGCGGGGTCGGCGAAAAACTGTTTTTT,CASRGGGVGEKLFF
TRBV3-1/TRBV3-2,TRBJ2-1,.,TRBD2,TGTGCCAGCAGCCAACGGGGGGGGCCCTACAATGAGCAGTTCTTC,CASSQRGGPYNEQFF
TRBV20-1,TRBJ2-1,few,TRBD2,TGCAGTGCGAGTAGCGGGGGTGCGAGCTCCTACAATGAGCAGTTCTTC,CSASSGGASSYNEQFF
TRBV28,TRBJ1-2,once,TRBD1,TGTGCCAGCAGTTCGGACAGGGGTCGCACCTTC,CASSSDRGRTF
TRBV2,TRBJ1-2,few,TRBD1,TGTGCCAGCACTGGACAGGGGATATTCCATGGCTACACCTTC,CASTGQGIFHGYTF
TRBV11-2,TRBJ2-3,once,TRBD1,TGTGCCAGCAGCTGGGGACAGGGGGCGCTGACTACGCAGTATTTT,CASSWGQGALTTQYF
TRBV19,TRBJ2-5,.,.,TGTGCCAGTCACCAGCCAGGAGAGACCCAGTACTTC,CASHQPGETQYF
TRBV18,TRBJ1-1,.,.,TGTGCCAGCTCACCTCTGGGCGGGACTGAAGCTTTCTTT,CASSPLGGTEAFF
TRBV5-6,TRBJ2-3,.,TRBD2,TGTGCCAGCAGCCGCGGACTAGCGGGGGTGGCAGATACGCAGTATTTT,CASSRGLAGVADTQYF
TRBV11-2,TRBJ2-5,.,.,TGTGCCAGCAGCCCGCCGGGGTCACTACAAGGGACCCAGTACTTC,CASSPPGSLQGTQYF
TRBV7-9,TRBJ2-7,.,TRBD2,TGTGCCAGCAGCTTTAACCAACTAGCGGGGGGTCTCGAGCAGTACTTC,CASSFNQLAGGLEQYF
TRBV4-1,TRBJ2-7,.,TRBD1,TGCGCCAGCAGCCAGTCCGGGACAGGGCCTTCCGAGCAGTACTTC,CASSQSGTGPSEQYF
TRBV23-1,TRBJ2-2,.,TRBD1,TGCGCCAGACCGGACAGGACGAACACCGGGGAGCTGTTTTTT,CARPDRTNTGELFF
TRBV14,TRBJ2-7,once,TRBD1,TGTGCCAGCAGCCAAGACTTGGGAACAGGGGGAAGGTCCTACGAGCAGTACTTC,CASSQDLGTGGRSYEQYF
TRBV19,TRBJ2-5,.,TRBD1,TGTGCCAGTAGTAAAGGACAGGGGGTAGAGACCCAGTACTTC,CASSKGQGVETQYF
TRBV28,TRBJ2-2,.,.,TGTGCCAGCAGTTTACAGGGCCAGCTTGGTAGGACCGGGGAGCTGTTTTTT,CASSLQGQLGRTGELFF
TRBV7-2,TRBJ1-6,.,.,TGTGCCAGCAGCTTAGCCCAGGGTAGTTCACCCCTCCACTTT,CASSLAQGSSPLHF
TRBV10-3,TRBJ2-7,.,.,TGTGCCATCCGACAGGAATCCTCCTACGAGCAGTACTTC,CAIRQESSYEQYF
TRBV14,TRBJ2-6,.,TRBD1,TGTGCCAGCAGCCAAATTACAGGGGGCGCCGGGGCCAACGTCCTGACTTTC,CASSQITGGAGANVLTF
TRBV7-2,TRBJ1-2,once,TRBD1,TGTGCCAGCAGCCCGGACAGGGGGTATGGCTACACCTTC,CASSPDRGYGYTF
TRBV19,TRBJ1-2,.,TRBD1,TGTGCCAGTAGCGTGACAGGGGCGGATGGCTACACCTTC,CASSVTGADGYTF
TRBV4-2,TRBJ2-1,.,TRBD1,TGTGCCAGCAGCCCGAGACAGGGGGCGTCCCTCTACAATGAGCAGTTCTTC,CASSPRQGASLYNEQFF
TRBV12-3/TRBV12-4,TRBJ2-3,.,.,TGTGCCAGCAAAGAGGGCGCTGATACGCAGTATTTT,CASKEGADTQYF
TRBV3-1/TRBV3-2,TRBJ2-7,.,.,TGTGCCAGCAGCCTCAGTCGCTACGAGCAGTACTTC,CASSLSRYEQYF
TRBV10-3,TRBJ1-6,.,TRBD1,TGTGCCACTAGACCCGGGACAGGGATTGAATCACCCCTCCACTTT,CATRPGTGIESPLHF
TRBV4-1,TRBJ1-4,once,TRBD1,TGCGCCAGCAGCCAAGATATAGGACAGGGTAATGAAAAACTGTTTTTT,CASSQDIGQGNEKLFF
TRBV12-3/TRBV12-4,TRBJ1-2,.,.,TGTGCCAGCAGCCCCTCTGGAGGGTATGGCTACACCTTC,CASSPSGGYGYTF
TRBV5-4,TRBJ2-7,.,TRBD1,TGTGCCAGCAGCTGGCCAGGGGACAGGGATTTTGAGCAGTACTTC,CASSWPGDRDFEQYF
TRBV12-3/TRBV12-4,TRBJ1-6,few,TRBD1,TGTGCCAGCACCTTAAAACAGGGGACACCCCTCCACTTT,CASTLKQGTPLHF
TRBV12-5,TRBJ1-1,.,TRBD1,TGTGCTAGTGGTCCGGGGACAGGGAGCCTCACTGAAGCTTTCTTT,CASGPGTGSLTEAFF
TRBV11-3,TRBJ2-7,few,.,TGTGCCAGCAGCCCCCCCGGGGGTGGCCACGAGCAGTACTTC,CASSPPGGGHEQYF
TRBV28,TRBJ1-4,.,.,TGTGCCAGCCACTTCAATGAAAAACTGTTTTTT,CASHFNEKLFF
TRBV27,TRBJ1-6,few,.,TGTGCCAGCAGTCCCACCCCTAGAGGAGACAATTCACCCCTCCACTTT,CASSPTPRGDNSPLHF
TRBV19,TRBJ1-6,.,.,TGTGCCAGTAGTATCGAGGCAGTTGATAATTCACCCCTCCACTTT,CASSIEAVDNSPLHF
TRBV4-1,TRBJ1-2,few,TRBD1,TGCGCCAGCAGCCAATCACAGGGGGCCCGTGGCTACACCTTC,CASSQSQGARGYTF
TRBV6-5,TRBJ2-5,few,.,TGTGCCAGCAGCCTTCACACGGTACTAGGCGAGACCCAGTACTTC,CASSLHTVLGETQYF